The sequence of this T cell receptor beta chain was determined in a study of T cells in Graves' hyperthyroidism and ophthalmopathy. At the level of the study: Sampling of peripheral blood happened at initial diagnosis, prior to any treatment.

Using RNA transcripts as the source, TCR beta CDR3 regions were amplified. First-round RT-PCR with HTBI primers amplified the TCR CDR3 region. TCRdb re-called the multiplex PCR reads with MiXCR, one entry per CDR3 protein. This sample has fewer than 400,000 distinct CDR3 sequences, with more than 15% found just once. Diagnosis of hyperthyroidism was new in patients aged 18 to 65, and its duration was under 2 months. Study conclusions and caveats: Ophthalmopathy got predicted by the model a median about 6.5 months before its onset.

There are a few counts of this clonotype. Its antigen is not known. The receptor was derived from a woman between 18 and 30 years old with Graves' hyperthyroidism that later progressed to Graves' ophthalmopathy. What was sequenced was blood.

The CDR3 coding sequence is TGTGCCAGCAGCCCCAGGGGGCGGGACACTGAAGCTTTCTTT. Its protein is CASSPRGRDTEAFF. V gene TRBV4-2 combines with J gene TRBJ1-1; TRBD1 matches at 8 bases. CDR3 length: 14 amino acids. V gave up 4 bases and J gave up 3 bases; unmatched junction bases: 4. Germline loops: CDR1 LGHNA, CDR2 YNFKEQ.